This T cell receptor beta chain was captured by sequencing in a study of blood T cell repertoires in COVID-19. From germline, CDR1 is SNHLY and CDR2 FYNNEI. With 5 bases removed from V and 10 bases from J, the gap between germline ends came to 11 bases. CDR3 length equals 11 residues. Sequenced by immunoSEQ multiplex PCR; TCRdb stores in-frame clones only, minus some. The sample comprises about 270,000 clones, just under 85% of which are singletons, and 4% to 5% rests with the top ten. The specimen was peripheral blood. The clonotype originates from a woman between 45 and 60 years old with active or convalescent COVID-19. The chain recombines TRBV2 with TRBJ1-1; D remains unclear. In nucleotides, the CDR3 is TGTGCCAGCAGTACACATGCGGGAGCTTTCTTT. It specifies CASSTHAGAFF.